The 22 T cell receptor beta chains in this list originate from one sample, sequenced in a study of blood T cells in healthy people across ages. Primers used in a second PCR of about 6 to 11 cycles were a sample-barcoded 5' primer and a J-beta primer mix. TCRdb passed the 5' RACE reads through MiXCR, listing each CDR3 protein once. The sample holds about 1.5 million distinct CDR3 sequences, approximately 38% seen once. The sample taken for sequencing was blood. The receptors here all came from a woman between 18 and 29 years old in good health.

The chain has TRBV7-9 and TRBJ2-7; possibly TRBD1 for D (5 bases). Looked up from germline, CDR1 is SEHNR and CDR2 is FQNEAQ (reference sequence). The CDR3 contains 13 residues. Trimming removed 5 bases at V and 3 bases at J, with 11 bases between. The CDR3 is CASSPGYGYEQYF. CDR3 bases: TGTGCCAGCAGCCCAGGGTACGGCTACGAGCAGTACTTC.

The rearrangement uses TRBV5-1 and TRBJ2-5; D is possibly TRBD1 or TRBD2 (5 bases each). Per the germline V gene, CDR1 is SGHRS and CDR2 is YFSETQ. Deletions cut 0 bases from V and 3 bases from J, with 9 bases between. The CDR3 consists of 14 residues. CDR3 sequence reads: CASSLERGKETQYF. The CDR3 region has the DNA TGCGCCAGCAGCTTGGAGAGGGGAAAAGAGACCCAGTACTTC.

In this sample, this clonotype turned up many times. The CDR3 coding sequence is TGTGCCAGCAGCTTAGGGGGTTCAACTAGCACAGATACGCAGTATTTT. Translation gives CASSLGGSTSTDTQYF. The chain employs TRBV7-2 and TRBJ2-3; D remains unclear. With 1 base removed from V and 0 bases from J, the gap between germline ends came to 11 bases. This CDR3 contains 16 residues. Per the germline V gene, CDR1 is SGHTA and CDR2 is FQGNSA.

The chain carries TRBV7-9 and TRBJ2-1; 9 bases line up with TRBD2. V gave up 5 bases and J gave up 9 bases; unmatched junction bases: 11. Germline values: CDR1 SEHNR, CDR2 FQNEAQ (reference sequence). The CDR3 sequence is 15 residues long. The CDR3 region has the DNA TGTGCCAGCAGCGCCGGGACTAGCTTCGGTAGTGAGCAGTTCTTC. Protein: CASSAGTSFGSEQFF.

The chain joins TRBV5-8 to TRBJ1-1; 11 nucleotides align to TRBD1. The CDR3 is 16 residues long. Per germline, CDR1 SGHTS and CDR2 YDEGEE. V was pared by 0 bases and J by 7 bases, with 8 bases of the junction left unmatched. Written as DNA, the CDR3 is TGTGCCAGCAGCTTGGGGACAGGGGGCGCGATTGGTGAAGCTTTCTTT. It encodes CASSLGTGGAIGEAFF.

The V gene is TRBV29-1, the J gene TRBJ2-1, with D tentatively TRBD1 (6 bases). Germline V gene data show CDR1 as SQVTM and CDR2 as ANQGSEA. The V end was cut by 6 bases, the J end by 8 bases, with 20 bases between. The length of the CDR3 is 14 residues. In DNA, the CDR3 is TGCAGCGTGAATACAGGGATCGGGCGCGATGAGCAGTTCTTC. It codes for CSVNTGIGRDEQFF.

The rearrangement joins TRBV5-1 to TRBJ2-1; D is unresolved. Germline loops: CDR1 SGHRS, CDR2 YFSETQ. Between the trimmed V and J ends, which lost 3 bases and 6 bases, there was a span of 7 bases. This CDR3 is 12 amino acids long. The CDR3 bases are TGCGCCAGCAGCTGGCCGGGCAATGAGCAGTTCTTC. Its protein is CASSWPGNEQFF. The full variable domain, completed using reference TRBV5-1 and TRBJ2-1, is KAGVTQTPRYLIKTRGQQVTLSCSPISGHRSVSWYQQTPGQGLQFLFEYFSETQRNKGNFPGRFSGRQFSNSRSEMNVSTLELGDSALYLCASSWPGNEQFFGPGTRLTVL.

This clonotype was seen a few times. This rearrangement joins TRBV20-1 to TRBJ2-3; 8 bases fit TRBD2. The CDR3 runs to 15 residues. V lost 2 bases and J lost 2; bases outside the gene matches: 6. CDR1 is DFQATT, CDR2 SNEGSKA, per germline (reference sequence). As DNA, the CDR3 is TGCAGTGCTAGATTCGCGGGGGGCTACACAGATACGCAGTATTTT. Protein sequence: CSARFAGGYTDTQYF.

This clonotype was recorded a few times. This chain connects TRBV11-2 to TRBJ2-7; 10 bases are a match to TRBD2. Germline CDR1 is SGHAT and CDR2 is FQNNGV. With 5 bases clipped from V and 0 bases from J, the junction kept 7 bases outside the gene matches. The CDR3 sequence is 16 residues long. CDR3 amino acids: CASSPATSGDSYEQYF. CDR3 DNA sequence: TGTGCCAGCAGCCCCGCTACTAGCGGGGACTCCTACGAGCAGTACTTC.

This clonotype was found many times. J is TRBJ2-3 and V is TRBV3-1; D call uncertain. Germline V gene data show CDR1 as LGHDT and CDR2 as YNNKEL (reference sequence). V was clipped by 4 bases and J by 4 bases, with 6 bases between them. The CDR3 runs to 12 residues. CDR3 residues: CASSRNADTQYF. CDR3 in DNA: TGTGCCAGCAGCCGAAACGCAGATACGCAGTATTTT.

The CDR3 sequence: CASTTSGGAAYNEQFF. The CDR3, as DNA: TGTGCCAGTACCACATCCGGCGGGGCGGCCTACAATGAGCAGTTCTTC. The chain employs TRBV11-2 and TRBJ2-1; maybe TRBD2 (6 bases). V was trimmed by 9 bases and J by 2 bases, leaving 20 bases between them. Germline-derived CDR1 and CDR2 are SGHAT and FQNNGV. This CDR3 is built from 16 residues.

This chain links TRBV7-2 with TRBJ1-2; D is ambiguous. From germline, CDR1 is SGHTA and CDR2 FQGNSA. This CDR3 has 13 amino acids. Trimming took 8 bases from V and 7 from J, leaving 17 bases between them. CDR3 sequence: CASEAGPLRGYTF. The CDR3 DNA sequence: TGTGCCAGCGAGGCGGGCCCGCTGCGTGGCTACACCTTC.

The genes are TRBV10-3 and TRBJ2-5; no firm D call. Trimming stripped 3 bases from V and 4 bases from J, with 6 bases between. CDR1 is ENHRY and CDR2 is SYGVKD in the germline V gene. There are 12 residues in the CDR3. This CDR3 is CAISDGRETQYF. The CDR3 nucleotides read TGTGCCATCAGTGACGGAAGAGAGACCCAGTACTTC.

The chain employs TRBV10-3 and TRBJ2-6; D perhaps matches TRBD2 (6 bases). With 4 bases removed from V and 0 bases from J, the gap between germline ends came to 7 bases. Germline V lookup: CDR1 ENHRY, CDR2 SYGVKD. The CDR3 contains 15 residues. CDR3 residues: CAISGRASGANVLTF. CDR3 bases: TGTGCCATCAGTGGGAGGGCCTCTGGGGCCAACGTCCTGACTTTC.

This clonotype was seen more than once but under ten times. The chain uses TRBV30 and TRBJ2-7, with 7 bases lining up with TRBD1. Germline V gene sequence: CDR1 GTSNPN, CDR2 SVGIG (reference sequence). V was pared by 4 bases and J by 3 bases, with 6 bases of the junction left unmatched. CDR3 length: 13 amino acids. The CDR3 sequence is CAWKVDRRYEQYF. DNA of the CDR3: TGTGCCTGGAAGGTGGACAGGCGCTACGAGCAGTACTTC. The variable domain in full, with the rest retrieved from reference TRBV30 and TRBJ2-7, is SQTIHQWPATLVQPVGSPLSLECTVEGTSNPNLYWYRQAAGRGLQLLFYSVGIGQISSEVPQNLSASRPQDRQFILSSKKLLLSDSGFYLCAWKVDRRYEQYFGPGTRLTVT.

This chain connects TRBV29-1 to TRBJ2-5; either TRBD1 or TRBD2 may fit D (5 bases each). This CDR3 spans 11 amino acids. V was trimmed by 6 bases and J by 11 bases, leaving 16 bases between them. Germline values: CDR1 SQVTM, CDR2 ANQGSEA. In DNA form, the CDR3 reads TGCAGCGTGGGGGATGTATGGGAGCAGTACTTC. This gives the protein CSVGDVWEQYF.

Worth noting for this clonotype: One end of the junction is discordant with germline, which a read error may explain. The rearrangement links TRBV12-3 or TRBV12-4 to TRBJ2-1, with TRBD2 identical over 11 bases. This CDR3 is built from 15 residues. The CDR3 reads CASSASGRPHNGQFF. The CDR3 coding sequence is TGTGCCAGCAGTGCTAGCGGGAGGCCCCACAATGGGCAGTTCTTC.

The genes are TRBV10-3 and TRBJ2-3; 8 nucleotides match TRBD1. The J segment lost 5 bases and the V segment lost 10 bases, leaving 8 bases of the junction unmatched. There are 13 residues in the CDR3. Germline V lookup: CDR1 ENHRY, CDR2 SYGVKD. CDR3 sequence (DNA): TGTGCCACCGGGTACACAGGGGGAGATACGCAGTATTTT. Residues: CATGYTGGDTQYF.

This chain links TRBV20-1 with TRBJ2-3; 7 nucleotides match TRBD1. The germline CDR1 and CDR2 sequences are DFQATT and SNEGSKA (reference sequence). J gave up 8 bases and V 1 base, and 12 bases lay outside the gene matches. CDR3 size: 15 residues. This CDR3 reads CSARVSVEGAGTQYF. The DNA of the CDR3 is TGCAGTGCTAGAGTTTCGGTTGAGGGGGCGGGTACGCAGTATTTT.

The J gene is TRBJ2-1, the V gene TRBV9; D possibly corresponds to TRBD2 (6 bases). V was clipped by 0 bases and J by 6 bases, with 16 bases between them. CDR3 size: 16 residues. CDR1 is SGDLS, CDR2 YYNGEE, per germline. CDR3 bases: TGTGCCAGCAGCGTAGGAGATAGCGGATCCCGCAATGAGCAGTTCTTC. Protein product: CASSVGDSGSRNEQFF.

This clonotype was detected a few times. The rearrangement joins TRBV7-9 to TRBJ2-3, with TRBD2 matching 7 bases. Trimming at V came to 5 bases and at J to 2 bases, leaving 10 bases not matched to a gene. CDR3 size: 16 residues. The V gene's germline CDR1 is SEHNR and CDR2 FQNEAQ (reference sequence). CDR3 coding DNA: TGTGCCAGCAGCCCTAGCGGTACCCAAACCACAGATACGCAGTATTTT. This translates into CASSPSGTQTTDTQYF.

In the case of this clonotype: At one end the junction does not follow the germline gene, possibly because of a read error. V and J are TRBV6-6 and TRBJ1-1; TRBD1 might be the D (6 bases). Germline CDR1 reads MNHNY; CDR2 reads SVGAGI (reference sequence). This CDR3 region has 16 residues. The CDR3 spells CASSASAHRATSDAFF. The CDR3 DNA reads TGTGCCAGCAGTGCCTCCGCTCACAGGGCCACATCTGACGCTTTCTTT.